Below, 14 T cell receptor beta chains from the same sample are listed, as sequenced in a study of blood T cells in healthy people across ages. Sample-barcoded 5' priming and a J-beta primer mix drove a second PCR of roughly 6 to 12 cycles. In TCRdb, the 5' RACE reads were re-called with MiXCR into one record per CDR3 protein. The data hold about 1.6 million distinct CDR3 sequences, with 34% observed a single time. The source material was blood. These receptors were obtained from a woman aged 25-40 years in good health.

This chain joins TRBV6-5 and TRBJ1-2, with D uncertain. CDR3 length equals 13 residues. Per the germline V gene, CDR1 is MNHEY and CDR2 is SVGAGI. Trimming cost V 0 bases and J 12 bases, with 14 bases left between them. The CDR3 loop is CASSYSEGSLHTF. CDR3 coding DNA: TGTGCCAGCAGTTACTCAGAGGGATCCCTACACACCTTC.

The gene calls are TRBV7-9 and TRBJ2-1, with D maybe TRBD2 (6 bases). Trimming shortened V by 3 bases and J by 13 bases, and 13 bases separated the two germline ends. The CDR3 runs 12 residues. CDR1 is SEHNR and CDR2 is FQNEAQ in the germline V gene (reference sequence). CDR3 DNA sequence: TGTGCCAGCAGCTTGATTAGCGGTAGACAGTTCTTC. Translating gives CASSLISGRQFF.

A few counts support this clonotype. V and J are TRBV20-1 and TRBJ2-7, with D hard to call. V was pared by 1 base and J by 5 bases, with 21 bases between. Germline CDR1 reads DFQATT; CDR2 reads SNEGSKA (reference sequence). The CDR3 contains 16 residues. In nucleotides, the CDR3 is TGCAGTGCTAGAGTTCGAATCCAGGCCCTTCCCCACGAGCAGTACTTC. Its translation: CSARVRIQALPHEQYF.

This clonotype was observed at least ten times. This sequence joins TRBV10-3 and TRBJ1-2, with D tentatively TRBD1 (6 bases). CDR1 is ENHRY, CDR2 SYGVKD, per germline. This CDR3 has 14 amino acids. The V and J ends lost 10 bases and 3 bases respectively, with 18 bases between them. The CDR3 loop reads CATVRGAQYYGYTF. As DNA, the CDR3 is TGTGCCACGGTTAGGGGGGCCCAATACTATGGCTACACCTTC.

This clonotype has more than one count but fewer than ten. The genes are TRBV6-1 and TRBJ2-3; D remains unclear. Trimming stripped 2 bases from V and 7 bases from J, with 16 bases between. This CDR3 is 15 amino acids long. Germline V gene data show CDR1 as MNHNS and CDR2 as SASEGT. This CDR3 is CASSEQERVVNTQYF. In DNA, the CDR3 is TGTGCCAGCAGTGAACAGGAACGAGTTGTGAATACGCAGTATTTT.

In its sample, this clonotype was seen a few times. The chain combines TRBV6-1 with TRBJ1-5; no firm D call. The length of the CDR3 is 15 residues. Germline CDR1 and CDR2: MNHNS and SASEGT. Trimming stripped 4 bases from V and 8 bases from J, with 18 bases between. CDR3 DNA: TGTGCCAGCAGTGTAACAAGGCCAGTAGGAGAGCCCCAGCATTTT. Translation gives CASSVTRPVGEPQHF.

There are many counts of this clonotype. At one boundary the junction diverges from the germline segment, which might be a read error. The rearrangement links TRBV5-1 to TRBJ2-5; possibly TRBD2 for D (6 bases). CDR1 SGHRS and CDR2 YFSETQ come from the germline V gene. This CDR3 spans 14 amino acids. CDR3 protein: CASSLEGLQETQYF. DNA of the CDR3: TGTGCCAGCAGCTTGGAGGGACTCCAAGAGACCCAGTACTTC.

V usage is TRBV18 and J usage is TRBJ2-1, with TRBD1 matching over 8 bases. CDR1 KGHSH and CDR2 LQKENI come from the germline V gene. The ends lost 2 bases at V and 5 bases at J; junction bases unmatched: 8. This CDR3 is built from 16 residues. The CDR3 spells CASSPSDRDSHNEQFF. The DNA for the CDR3 is TGTGCCAGCTCACCATCGGACAGGGATTCCCACAATGAGCAGTTCTTC. Full variable domain (missing parts from reference TRBV18 and TRBJ2-1): NAGVMQNPRHLVRRRGQEARLRCSPMKGHSHVYWYRQLPEEGLKFMVYLQKENIIDESGMPKERFSAEFPKEGPSILRIQQVVRGDSAAYFCASSPSDRDSHNEQFFGPGTRLTVL.

This chain connects TRBV29-1 to TRBJ2-3; 10 nucleotides line up with TRBD2. The V segment lost 5 bases and the J segment 6 bases; nucleotides outside the gene matches: 5. The CDR3 consists of 13 residues. Germline assignment: CDR1 SQVTM and CDR2 ANQGSEA. In nucleotides, the CDR3 is TGCAGCGTTAGGGGTAGCGGGGGGGATACGCAGTATTTT. This encodes CSVRGSGGDTQYF.

A few counts support this clonotype. The V call is TRBV4-2, the J call TRBJ2-2, with D perhaps matching TRBD2 (5 bases). This CDR3 is built from 16 residues. V was shortened by 0 bases and J by 8 bases, with 16 bases between the two germline ends. Looked up from germline, CDR1 is LGHNA and CDR2 is YNFKEQ. Written as DNA, the CDR3 is TGTGCCAGCAGCCAAGAGTCCAGGCTGGGCGGGGGGGAGCTGTTTTTT. This translates into CASSQESRLGGGELFF.

This clonotype was counted only a few times. The chain recombines TRBV7-6 with TRBJ2-5, with a possible D match to TRBD1 (5 bases). V shed 0 bases and J shed 2 bases, with 19 bases lying between them. Germline CDR1 reads SGHVS; CDR2 reads FNYEAQ. This CDR3 contains 18 residues. The CDR3 region has the DNA TGTGCCAGCAGCTTAGCAGGGGCGTTTTCCCCTTGGCAAGAGACCCAGTACTTC. It is translated as CASSLAGAFSPWQETQYF.

This clonotype has at least ten counts. A much larger clone lies a single base off, so this may be a read error. The V gene is TRBV3-1, the J gene TRBJ2-7; TRBD2 matches 9 bases. The CDR3 covers 17 residues. With V trimmed by 4 bases and J by 9 bases, 19 bases remained unmatched. Germline V gives CDR1 LGHDT, CDR2 YNNKEL (reference sequence). The CDR3 bases are TGTGCCAGCAGCCCGTGGCCCGAACTAGCGGGTAGACGCGGGCAGTACTTC. Translating it yields CASSPWPELAGRRGQYF.

V and J are TRBV5-6 and TRBJ2-1, with 8 bases aligning to TRBD2. V was pared by 0 bases and J by 2 bases, with 13 bases of the junction left unmatched. The CDR3 covers 19 residues. From germline, CDR1 is SGHDT and CDR2 YYEEEE. The CDR3 DNA sequence: TGTGCCAGCAGCTTGGAAGTGGTCCGGGGGGGTGGGACCTACAATGAGCAGTTCTTC. It specifies CASSLEVVRGGGTYNEQFF.

In its sample, this clonotype was seen a few times. V is TRBV6-6 and J is TRBJ2-7, with 7 bases lining up with TRBD1. Per the germline V gene, CDR1 is MNHNY and CDR2 is SVGAGI (reference sequence). The V and J ends lost 7 bases and 3 bases, in that order; junction bases with no gene match: 9. The CDR3 is 14 residues long. CDR3 protein: CASNQDRALYEQYF. The CDR3 DNA sequence: TGTGCCAGCAACCAAGACAGGGCCCTCTACGAGCAGTACTTC.